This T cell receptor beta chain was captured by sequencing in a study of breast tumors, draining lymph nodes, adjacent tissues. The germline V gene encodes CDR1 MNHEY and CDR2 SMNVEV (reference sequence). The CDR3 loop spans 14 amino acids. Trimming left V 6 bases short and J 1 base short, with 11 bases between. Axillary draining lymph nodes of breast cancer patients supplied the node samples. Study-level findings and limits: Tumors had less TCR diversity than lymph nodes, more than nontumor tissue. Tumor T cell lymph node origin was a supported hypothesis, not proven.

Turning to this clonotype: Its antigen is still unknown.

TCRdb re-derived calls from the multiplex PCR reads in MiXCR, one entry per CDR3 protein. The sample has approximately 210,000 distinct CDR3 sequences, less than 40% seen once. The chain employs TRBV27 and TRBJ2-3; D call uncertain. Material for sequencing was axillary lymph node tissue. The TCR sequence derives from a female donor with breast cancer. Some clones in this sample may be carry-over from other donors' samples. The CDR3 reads CASRTKDRTDTQYF. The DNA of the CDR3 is TGTGCCAGCAGAACCAAAGACCGCACAGATACGCAGTATTTT.